The 14 T cell receptor beta chains listed next were all sequenced from one sample in a study of monozygotic twins with inflammatory bowel disease. TCRdb re-called the 5' RACE reads; every CDR3 protein appears as one record, without DNA. The sample table sets out about 380,000 distinct CDR3 sequences. Sequences were obtained from blood. The receptors originated from a human donor with ulcerative colitis or Crohn's disease, or a healthy co-twin of an affected twin (not recorded which).

V and J are TRBV15 and TRBJ2-5; absent DNA, TCRdb's TRBD2 call cannot be checked. The CDR3 loop spans 14 amino acids. Germline loops: CDR1 LNHNV, CDR2 YYDKDF (reference sequence). The CDR3 sequence is CATSRDGTIETQYF. The whole variable domain, filled in from reference TRBV15 and TRBJ2-5, reads DAMVIQNPRYQVTQFGKPVTLSCSQTLNHNVMYWYQQKSSQAPKLLFHYYDKDFNNEADTPDNFQSRRPNTSFCFLDIRSPGLGDTAMYLCATSRDGTIETQYFGPGTRLLVL.

This chain uses TRBV4-3 with TRBJ2-3. The CDR3 covers 14 residues. Germline V CDR1 and CDR2: LGHNA, YSLEER. CDR3 sequence reads: CASSQEAITDTQYF.

The CDR3 is CASSFSPGTAYEQYF. V gene TRBV5-1 combines with J gene TRBJ2-7; TCRdb gives TRBD1 as the D gene, but with no DNA this cannot be confirmed. This CDR3 spans 15 amino acids. Germline V gene data show CDR1 as SGHRS and CDR2 as YFSETQ.

The chain links TRBV19 to TRBJ1-2. This CDR3 is built from 15 residues. CDR1 is LNHDA, CDR2 SQIVND, per germline (reference sequence). CDR3 amino acids: CASRIEEQYTYGYTF.

The chain combines TRBV5-1 with TRBJ2-1; the D call from TCRdb, TRBD1, cannot be confirmed without DNA. This CDR3 has 15 amino acids. Germline V gives CDR1 SGHRS, CDR2 YFSETQ. CDR3 region: CASSLLTGADNEQFF. Full variable domain (missing parts from reference TRBV5-1 and TRBJ2-1): KAGVTQTPRYLIKTRGQQVTLSCSPISGHRSVSWYQQTPGQGLQFLFEYFSETQRNKGNFPGRFSGRQFSNSRSEMNVSTLELGDSALYLCASSLLTGADNEQFFGPGTRLTVL.

This chain uses TRBV11-1 with TRBJ2-2; TCRdb lists TRBD1, though no DNA is available to test this call. CDR1 SGHAT and CDR2 FQDESV come from the germline V gene (reference sequence). The CDR3 covers 19 residues. CDR3 amino acids: CASSPFLGWTVQSTGELFF.

The chain links TRBV5-1 to TRBJ2-1; absent DNA, TCRdb's TRBD1 call cannot be checked. Germline V lookup: CDR1 SGHRS, CDR2 YFSETQ. The CDR3 sequence is 16 residues long. The chain's CDR3 is CASSRSGTGGFNEQFF. Together with reference TRBV5-1 and TRBJ2-1, the CDR3 gives the full variable domain: KAGVTQTPRYLIKTRGQQVTLSCSPISGHRSVSWYQQTPGQGLQFLFEYFSETQRNKGNFPGRFSGRQFSNSRSEMNVSTLELGDSALYLCASSRSGTGGFNEQFFGPGTRLTVL.

The CDR3 spells CASSRSTGGEGYTF. The chain employs TRBV18 and TRBJ1-2; the TRBD1 assignment by TCRdb is unverifiable without DNA. Per the germline V gene, CDR1 is KGHSH and CDR2 is LQKENI. The CDR3 is made up of 14 amino acids.

V usage is TRBV7-3 and J usage is TRBJ2-7; no DNA is available, so the TRBD1 call from TCRdb remains unchecked. This CDR3 contains 16 residues. Germline-derived CDR1 and CDR2 are SGHTA and FQGTGA. This CDR3 is CASSPTVGQGLYEQYF. Filled out from reference TRBV7-3 and TRBJ2-7, the complete variable domain reads GAGVSQTPSNKVTEKGKYVELRCDPISGHTALYWYRQSLGQGPEFLIYFQGTGAADDSGLPNDRFFAVRPEGSVSTLKIQRTERGDSAVYLCASSPTVGQGLYEQYFGPGTRLTVT.

The genes are TRBV20-1 and TRBJ1-5; the TCRdb D gene call, TRBD1, has no DNA to confirm it. Per germline, CDR1 DFQATT and CDR2 SNEGSKA (reference sequence). This CDR3 has 15 amino acids. CDR3: CSARDPRGPNQPQHF.

The chain has TRBV20-1 and TRBJ1-5. The CDR3 has 15 amino acids. Germline V gene data show CDR1 as DFQATT and CDR2 as SNEGSKA (reference sequence). The chain's CDR3 is CSATGGGPSNQPQHF.

The chain links TRBV3-1 to TRBJ2-4; as DNA is missing, the TRBD2 call by TCRdb cannot be tested. Germline loops: CDR1 LGHDT, CDR2 YNNKEL (reference sequence). The CDR3 extends over 13 amino acids. This chain's CDR3 is CASSPGLAGGIYF.

This chain uses TRBV6-5 with TRBJ2-1; TCRdb's D call of TRBD2 is untestable without DNA. The CDR3 has 16 amino acids. CDR1 is MNHEY, CDR2 SVGAGI, per germline. The CDR3 is CASSYSWDYSYNEQFF.

The chain has TRBV10-3 and TRBJ1-2; TCRdb's D call, TRBD1, is unchecked because there is no DNA. The CDR3 contains 18 residues. Germline values: CDR1 ENHRY, CDR2 SYGVKD. The CDR3 is CAISESKTGPNWNYGYTF.